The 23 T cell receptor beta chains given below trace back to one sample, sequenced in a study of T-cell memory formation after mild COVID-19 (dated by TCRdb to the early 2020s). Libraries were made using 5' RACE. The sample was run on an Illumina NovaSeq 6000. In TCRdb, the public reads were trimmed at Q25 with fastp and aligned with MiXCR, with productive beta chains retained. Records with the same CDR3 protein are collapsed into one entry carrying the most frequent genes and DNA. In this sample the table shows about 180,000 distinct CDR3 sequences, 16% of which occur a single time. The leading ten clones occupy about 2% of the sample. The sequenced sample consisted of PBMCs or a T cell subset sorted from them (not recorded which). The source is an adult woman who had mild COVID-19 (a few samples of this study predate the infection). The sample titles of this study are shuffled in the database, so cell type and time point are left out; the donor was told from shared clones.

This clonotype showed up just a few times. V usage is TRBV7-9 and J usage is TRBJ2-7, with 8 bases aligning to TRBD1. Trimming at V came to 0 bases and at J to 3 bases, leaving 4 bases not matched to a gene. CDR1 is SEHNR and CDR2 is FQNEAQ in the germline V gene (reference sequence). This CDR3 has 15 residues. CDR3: CASSLAAGGLYEQYF. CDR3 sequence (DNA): TGTGCCAGCAGCTTAGCCGCAGGGGGCCTCTACGAGCAGTACTTC.

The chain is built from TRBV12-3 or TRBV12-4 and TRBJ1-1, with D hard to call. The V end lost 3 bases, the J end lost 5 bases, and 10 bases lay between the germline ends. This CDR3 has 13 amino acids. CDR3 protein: CASSFMRDTEAFF. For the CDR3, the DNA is TGTGCCAGCAGTTTCATGAGGGATACTGAAGCTTTCTTT.

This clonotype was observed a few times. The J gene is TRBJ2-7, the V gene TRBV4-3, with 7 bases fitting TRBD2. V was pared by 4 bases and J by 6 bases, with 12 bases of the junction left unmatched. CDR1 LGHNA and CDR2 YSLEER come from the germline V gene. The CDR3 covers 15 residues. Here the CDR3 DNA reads TGCGCCAGCAGCCCCTTGGGGCTAGCGGAAGCCGAGCAGTACTTC. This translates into CASSPLGLAEAEQYF.

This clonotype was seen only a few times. CDR3 amino acids: CASSRSTAGGPGEQYF. CDR3 DNA sequence: TGTGCCAGCAGCCGATCCACGGCGGGAGGGCCGGGAGAGCAGTACTTC. V is TRBV4-2 and J is TRBJ2-7; 9 bases map to TRBD2. CDR3 size: 16 residues. CDR1 and CDR2 from the germline V gene are LGHNA and YNFKEQ. V lost 4 bases to trimming and J lost 7 bases; unmatched junction nucleotides: 14.

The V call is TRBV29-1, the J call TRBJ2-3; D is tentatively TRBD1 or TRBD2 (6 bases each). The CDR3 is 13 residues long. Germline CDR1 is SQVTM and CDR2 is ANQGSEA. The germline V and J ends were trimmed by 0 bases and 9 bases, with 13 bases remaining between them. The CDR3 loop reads CSVEDHWGATQYF. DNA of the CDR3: TGCAGCGTTGAAGATCATTGGGGGGCCACGCAGTATTTT.

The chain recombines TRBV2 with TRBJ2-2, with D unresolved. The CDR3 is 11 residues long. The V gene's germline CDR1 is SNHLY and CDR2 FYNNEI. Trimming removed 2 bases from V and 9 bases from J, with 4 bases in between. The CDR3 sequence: CASSERRELFF. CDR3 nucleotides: TGTGCCAGCAGTGAAAGGAGGGAGCTGTTTTTT.

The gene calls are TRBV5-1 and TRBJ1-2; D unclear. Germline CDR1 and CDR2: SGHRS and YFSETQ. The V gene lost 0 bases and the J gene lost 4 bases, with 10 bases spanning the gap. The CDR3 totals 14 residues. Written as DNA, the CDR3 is TGCGCCAGCAGCTTGGCGGCAGAGAGCTATGGCTACACCTTC. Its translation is CASSLAAESYGYTF. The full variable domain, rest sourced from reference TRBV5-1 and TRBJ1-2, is KAGVTQTPRYLIKTRGQQVTLSCSPISGHRSVSWYQQTPGQGLQFLFEYFSETQRNKGNFPGRFSGRQFSNSRSEMNVSTLELGDSALYLCASSLAAESYGYTFGSGTRLTVV.

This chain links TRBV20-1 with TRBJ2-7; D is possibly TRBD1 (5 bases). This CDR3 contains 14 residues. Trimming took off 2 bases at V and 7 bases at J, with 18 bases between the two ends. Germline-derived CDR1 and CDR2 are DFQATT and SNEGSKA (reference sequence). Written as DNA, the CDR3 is TGCAGTGCTAGATTGTGGGGCAAGGAGAGGGAGCAGTACTTC. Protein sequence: CSARLWGKEREQYF.

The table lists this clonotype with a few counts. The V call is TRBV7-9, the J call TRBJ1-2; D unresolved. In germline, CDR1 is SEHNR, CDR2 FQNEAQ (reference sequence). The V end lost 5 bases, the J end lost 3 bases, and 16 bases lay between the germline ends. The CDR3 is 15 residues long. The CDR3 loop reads CASSRLGSNHYGYTF. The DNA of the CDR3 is TGTGCCAGCAGCAGACTCGGCAGTAACCACTATGGCTACACCTTC.

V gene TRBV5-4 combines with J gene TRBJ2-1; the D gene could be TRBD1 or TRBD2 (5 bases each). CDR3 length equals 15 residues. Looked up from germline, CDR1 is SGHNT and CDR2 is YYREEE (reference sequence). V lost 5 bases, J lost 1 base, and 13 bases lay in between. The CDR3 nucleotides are TGTGCCAGCAGGCCGGGACGCCCATCCTACAATGAGCAGTTCTTC. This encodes CASRPGRPSYNEQFF.

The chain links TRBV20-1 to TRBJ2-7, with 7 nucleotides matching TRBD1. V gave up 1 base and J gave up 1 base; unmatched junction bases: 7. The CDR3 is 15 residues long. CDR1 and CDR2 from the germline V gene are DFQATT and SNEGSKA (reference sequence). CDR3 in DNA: TGCAGTGCTAGAGTTGAAACGGGACAGTCCTACGAGCAGTACTTC. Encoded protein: CSARVETGQSYEQYF.

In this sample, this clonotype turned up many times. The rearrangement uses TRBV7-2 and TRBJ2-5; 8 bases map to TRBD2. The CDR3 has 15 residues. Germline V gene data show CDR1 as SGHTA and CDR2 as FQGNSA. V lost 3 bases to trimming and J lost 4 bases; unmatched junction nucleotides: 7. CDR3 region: CASSFSVLAGETQYF. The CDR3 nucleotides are TGTGCCAGCAGCTTTTCAGTCCTAGCGGGAGAGACCCAGTACTTC.

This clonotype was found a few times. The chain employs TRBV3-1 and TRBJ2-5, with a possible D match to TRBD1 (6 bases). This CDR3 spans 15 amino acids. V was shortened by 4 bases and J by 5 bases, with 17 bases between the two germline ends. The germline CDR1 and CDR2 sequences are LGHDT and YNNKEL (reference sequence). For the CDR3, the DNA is TGTGCCAGCAGCCGTGGGACAACGGTGGGGGAGACCCAGTACTTC. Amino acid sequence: CASSRGTTVGETQYF.

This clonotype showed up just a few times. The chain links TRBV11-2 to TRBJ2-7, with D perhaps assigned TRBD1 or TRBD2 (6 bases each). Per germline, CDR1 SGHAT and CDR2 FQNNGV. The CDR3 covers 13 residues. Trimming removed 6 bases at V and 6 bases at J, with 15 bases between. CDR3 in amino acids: CASRSGARSEQYF. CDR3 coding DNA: TGTGCCAGCAGGTCGGGGGCTCGTAGCGAGCAGTACTTC. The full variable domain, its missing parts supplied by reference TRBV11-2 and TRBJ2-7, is EAGVAQSPRYKIIEKRQSVAFWCNPISGHATLYWYQQILGQGPKLLIQFQNNGVVDDSQLPKDRFSAERLKGVDSTLKIQPAKLEDSAVYLCASRSGARSEQYFGPGTRLTVT.

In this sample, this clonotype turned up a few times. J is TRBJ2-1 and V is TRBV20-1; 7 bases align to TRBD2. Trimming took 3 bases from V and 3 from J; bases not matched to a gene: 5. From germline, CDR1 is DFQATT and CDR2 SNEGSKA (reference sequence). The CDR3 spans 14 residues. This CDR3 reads CSARGGGYYNEQFF. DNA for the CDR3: TGCAGTGCTAGGGGGGGAGGGTACTACAATGAGCAGTTCTTC.

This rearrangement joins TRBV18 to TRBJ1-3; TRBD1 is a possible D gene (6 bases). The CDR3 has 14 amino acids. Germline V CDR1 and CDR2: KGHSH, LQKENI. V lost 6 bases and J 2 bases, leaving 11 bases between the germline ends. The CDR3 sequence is CASSTGGTGNTIYF. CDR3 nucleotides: TGTGCCAGCTCGACCGGGGGCACTGGAAACACCATATATTTT.

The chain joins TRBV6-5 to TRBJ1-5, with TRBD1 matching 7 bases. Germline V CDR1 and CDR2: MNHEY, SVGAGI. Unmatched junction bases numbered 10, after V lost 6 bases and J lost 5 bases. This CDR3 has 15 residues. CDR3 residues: CASSTTGEGDQPQHF. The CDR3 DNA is TGTGCCAGCAGCACAACAGGGGAAGGGGATCAGCCCCAGCATTTT.

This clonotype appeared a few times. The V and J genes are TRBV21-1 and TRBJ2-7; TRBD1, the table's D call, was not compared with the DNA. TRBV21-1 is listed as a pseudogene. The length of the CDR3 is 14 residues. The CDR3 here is CASSQWTGSYEQYF. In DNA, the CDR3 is TGTGCCAGCAGCCAGTGGACGGGGAGCTACGAGCAGTACTTC.

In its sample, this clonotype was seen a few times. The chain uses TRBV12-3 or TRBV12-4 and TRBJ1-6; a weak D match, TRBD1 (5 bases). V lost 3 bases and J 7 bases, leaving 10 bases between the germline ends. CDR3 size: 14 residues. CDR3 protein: CASSLFRANSPLHF. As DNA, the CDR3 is TGTGCCAGCAGTTTGTTCAGGGCGAATTCACCCCTCCACTTT.

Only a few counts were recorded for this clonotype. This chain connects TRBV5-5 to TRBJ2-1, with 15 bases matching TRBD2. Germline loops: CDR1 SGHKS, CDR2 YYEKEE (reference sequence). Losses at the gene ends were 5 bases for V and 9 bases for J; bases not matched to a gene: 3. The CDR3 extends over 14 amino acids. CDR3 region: CASRGGLAGGEQFF. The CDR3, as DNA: TGTGCCAGCAGGGGGGGACTAGCGGGAGGTGAGCAGTTCTTC. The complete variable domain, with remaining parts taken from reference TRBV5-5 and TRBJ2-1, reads DAGVTQSPTHLIKTRGQQVTLRCSPISGHKSVSWYQQVLGQGPQFIFQYYEKEERGRGNFPDRFSARQFPNYSSELNVNALLLGDSALYLCASRGGLAGGEQFFGPGTRLTVL.

DNA for the CDR3: TGTGCCAGCAGCTCGCATAGAGGTAGCGGGAGGGGAGGAAACAATGAGCAGTTCTTC. Translation gives CASSSHRGSGRGGNNEQFF. The V gene is TRBV11-2, the J gene TRBJ2-1, with TRBD2 identical over 11 bases. The V segment lost 4 bases and the J segment 5 bases; nucleotides outside the gene matches: 16. Germline V gives CDR1 SGHAT, CDR2 FQNNGV. CDR3 length equals 19 residues.

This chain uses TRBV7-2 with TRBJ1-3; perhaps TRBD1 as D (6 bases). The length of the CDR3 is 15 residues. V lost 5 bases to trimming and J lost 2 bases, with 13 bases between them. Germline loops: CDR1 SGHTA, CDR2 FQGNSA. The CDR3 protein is CASSHRVGTGNTIYF. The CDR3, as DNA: TGTGCCAGCAGCCACAGGGTGGGGACTGGAAACACCATATATTTT. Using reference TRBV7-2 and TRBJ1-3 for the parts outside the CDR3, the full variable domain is GAGVSQSPSNKVTEKGKDVELRCDPISGHTALYWYRQSLGQGLEFLIYFQGNSAPDKSGLPSDRFSAERTGGSVSTLTIQRTQQEDSAVYLCASSHRVGTGNTIYFGEGSWLTVV.

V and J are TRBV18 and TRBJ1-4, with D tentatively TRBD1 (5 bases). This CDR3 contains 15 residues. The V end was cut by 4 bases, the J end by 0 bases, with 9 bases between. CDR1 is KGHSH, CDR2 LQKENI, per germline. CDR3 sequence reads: CASSQQGATNEKLFF. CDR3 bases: TGTGCCAGCTCACAGCAGGGAGCAACTAATGAAAAACTGTTTTTT. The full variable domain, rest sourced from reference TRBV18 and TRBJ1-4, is NAGVMQNPRHLVRRRGQEARLRCSPMKGHSHVYWYRQLPEEGLKFMVYLQKENIIDESGMPKERFSAEFPKEGPSILRIQQVVRGDSAAYFCASSQQGATNEKLFFGSGTQLSVL.